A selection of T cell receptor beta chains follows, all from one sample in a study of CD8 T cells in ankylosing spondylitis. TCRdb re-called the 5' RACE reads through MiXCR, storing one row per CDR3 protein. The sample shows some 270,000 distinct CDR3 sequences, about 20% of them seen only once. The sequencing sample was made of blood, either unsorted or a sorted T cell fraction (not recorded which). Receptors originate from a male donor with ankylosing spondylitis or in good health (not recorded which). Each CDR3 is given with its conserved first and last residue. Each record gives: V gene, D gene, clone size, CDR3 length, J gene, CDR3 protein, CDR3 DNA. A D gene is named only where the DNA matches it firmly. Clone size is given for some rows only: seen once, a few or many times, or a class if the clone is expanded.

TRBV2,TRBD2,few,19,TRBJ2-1,CASSLKLAGGPMVDHEQFF,TGTGCCAGCAGCCTAAAACTAGCGGGAGGGCCAATGGTCGACCATGAGCAGTTCTTC
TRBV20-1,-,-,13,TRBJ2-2,CSARELNTGELFF,TGCAGTGCTAGGGAACTTAACACCGGGGAGCTGTTTTTT
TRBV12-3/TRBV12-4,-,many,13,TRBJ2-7,CASSFSEILELNF,TGTGCCAGCAGTTTCTCCGAGATACTCGAATTAAACTTC
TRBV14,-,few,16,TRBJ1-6,CASSQDHPEINSPLHF,TGTGCCAGCAGCCAAGACCATCCAGAGATTAATTCACCCCTCCACTTT
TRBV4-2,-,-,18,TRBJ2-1,CASSQSLLSGPGNNEQFF,TGTGCCAGCAGCCAATCTCTCTTAAGTGGACCAGGAAACAATGAGCAGTTCTTC
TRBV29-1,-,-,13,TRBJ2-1,CSGESGQYNEQFF,TGCAGCGGAGAATCGGGACAATACAATGAGCAGTTCTTC
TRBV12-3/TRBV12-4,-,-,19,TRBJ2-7,CASSPNRVVAVQNPSEQYF,TGTGCCAGCAGCCCAAATAGAGTAGTAGCGGTTCAAAACCCCTCCGAGCAGTACTTC
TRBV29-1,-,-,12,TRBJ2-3,CSVAPSTDTQYF,TGCAGCGTTGCCCCCTCCACAGATACGCAGTATTTT
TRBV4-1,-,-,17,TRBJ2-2,CASSQGGWGRVTGELFF,TGCGCCAGCAGCCAAGGGGGTTGGGGGCGAGTCACCGGGGAGCTGTTTTTT
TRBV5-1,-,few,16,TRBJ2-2,CASSLVSNPGAGELFF,TGCGCCAGCAGCTTGGTATCCAACCCCGGGGCCGGGGAGCTGTTTTTT
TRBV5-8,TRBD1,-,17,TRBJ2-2,CASSLVGTALNTGELFF,TGTGCCAGCAGCTTGGTAGGGACAGCTCTTAACACCGGGGAGCTGTTTTTT